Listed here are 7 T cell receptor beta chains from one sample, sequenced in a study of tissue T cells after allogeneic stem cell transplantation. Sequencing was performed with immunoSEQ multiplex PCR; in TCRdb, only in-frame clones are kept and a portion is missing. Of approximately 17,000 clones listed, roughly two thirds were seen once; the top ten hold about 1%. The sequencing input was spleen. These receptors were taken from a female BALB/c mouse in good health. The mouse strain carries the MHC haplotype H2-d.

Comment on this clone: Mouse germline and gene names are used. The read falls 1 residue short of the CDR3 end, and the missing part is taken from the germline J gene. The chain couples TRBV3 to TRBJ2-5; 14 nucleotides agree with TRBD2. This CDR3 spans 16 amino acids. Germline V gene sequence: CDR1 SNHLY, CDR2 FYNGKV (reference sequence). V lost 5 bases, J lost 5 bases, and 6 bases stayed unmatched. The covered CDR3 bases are TGTGCCAGCAGCATCAGGGACTGGGGGGGCGGAGACACCCAGTAC. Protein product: CASSIRDWGGGDTQY. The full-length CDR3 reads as CASSIRDWGGGDTQYF.

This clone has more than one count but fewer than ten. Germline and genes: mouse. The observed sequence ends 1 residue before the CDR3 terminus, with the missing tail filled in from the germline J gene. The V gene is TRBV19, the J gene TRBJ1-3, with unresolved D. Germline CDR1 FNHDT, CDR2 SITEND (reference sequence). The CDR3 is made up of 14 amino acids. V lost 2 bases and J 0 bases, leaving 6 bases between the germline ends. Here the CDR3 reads CASSIRHSGNTLYF. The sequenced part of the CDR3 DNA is TGTGCCAGCAGTATCCGACATTCTGGAAATACGCTCTAT.

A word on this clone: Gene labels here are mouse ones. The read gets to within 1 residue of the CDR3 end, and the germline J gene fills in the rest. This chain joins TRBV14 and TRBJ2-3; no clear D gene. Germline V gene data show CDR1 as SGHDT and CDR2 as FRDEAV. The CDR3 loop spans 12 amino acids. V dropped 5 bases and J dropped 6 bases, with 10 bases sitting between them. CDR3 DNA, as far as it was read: TGTGCCAGCAGCCTCGGGGTCGAAACGCTGTAT. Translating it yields CASSLGVETLY. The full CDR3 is CASSLGVETLYF. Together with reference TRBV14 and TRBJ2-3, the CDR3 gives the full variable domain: EAGVTQSPRYAVLQEGQAVSFWCDPISGHDTLYWYQQPRDQGPQLLVYFRDEAVIDNSQLPSDRFSAVRPKGTNSTLKIQSAKQGDTATYLCASSLGVETLYFGSGTRLTVL.

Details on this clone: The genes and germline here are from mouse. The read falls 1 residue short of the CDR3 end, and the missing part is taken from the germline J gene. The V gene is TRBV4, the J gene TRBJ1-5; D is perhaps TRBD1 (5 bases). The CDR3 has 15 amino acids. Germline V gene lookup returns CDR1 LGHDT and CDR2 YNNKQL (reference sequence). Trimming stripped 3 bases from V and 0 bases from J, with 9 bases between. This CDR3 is CASSYRAYNNQAPLF. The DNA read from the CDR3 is TGTGCCAGCAGCTACAGGGCCTATAACAACCAGGCTCCGCTT.

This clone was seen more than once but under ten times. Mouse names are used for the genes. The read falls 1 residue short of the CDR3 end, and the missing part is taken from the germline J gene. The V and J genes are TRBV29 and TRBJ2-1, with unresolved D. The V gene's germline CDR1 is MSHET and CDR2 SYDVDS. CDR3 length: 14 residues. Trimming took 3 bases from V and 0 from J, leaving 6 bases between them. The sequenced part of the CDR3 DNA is TGTGCTAGCAGTTTGAGGGATAACTATGCTGAGCAGTTC. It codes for CASSLRDNYAEQF. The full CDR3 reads CASSLRDNYAEQFF.

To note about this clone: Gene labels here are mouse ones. The part of the CDR3 DNA that was read is TGTGCCAGCAGCCAAGAAGGGGGGCGAGTCTTC. Protein sequence: CASSQEGGRVF. The whole CDR3 is CASSQEGGRVFF. The chain recombines TRBV5 with TRBJ1-1, with a tentative D call TRBD1 (6 bases). The read ends 1 residue before the CDR3 terminus; that terminus is restored from the germline J gene. The germline V and J ends were trimmed by 0 bases and 10 bases, with 9 bases remaining between them. Germline CDR1 and CDR2: LGHNA and YNLKQL (reference sequence). The CDR3 is 12 residues long.

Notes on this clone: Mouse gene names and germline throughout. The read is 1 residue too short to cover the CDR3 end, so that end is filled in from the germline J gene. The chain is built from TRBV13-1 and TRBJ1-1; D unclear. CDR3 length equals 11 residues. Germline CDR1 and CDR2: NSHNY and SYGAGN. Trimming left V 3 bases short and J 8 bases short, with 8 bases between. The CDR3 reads CASSGRGEVFF. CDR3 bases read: TGTGCCAGCAGTGGACGCGGGGAAGTCTTC.